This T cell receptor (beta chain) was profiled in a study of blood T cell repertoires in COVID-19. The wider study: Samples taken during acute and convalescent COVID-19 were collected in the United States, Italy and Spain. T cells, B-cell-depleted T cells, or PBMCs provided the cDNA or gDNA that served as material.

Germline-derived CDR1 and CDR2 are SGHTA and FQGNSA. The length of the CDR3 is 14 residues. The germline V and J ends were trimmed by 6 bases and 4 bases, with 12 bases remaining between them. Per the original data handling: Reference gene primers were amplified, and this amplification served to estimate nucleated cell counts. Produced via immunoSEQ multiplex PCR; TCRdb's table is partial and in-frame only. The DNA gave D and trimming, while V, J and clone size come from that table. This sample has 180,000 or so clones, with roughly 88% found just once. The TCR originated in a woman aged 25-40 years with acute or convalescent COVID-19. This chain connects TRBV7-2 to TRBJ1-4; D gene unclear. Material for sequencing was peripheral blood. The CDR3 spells CASSPGVFNEKLFF. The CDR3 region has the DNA TGTGCCAGCAGTCCCGGGGTCTTTAATGAAAAACTGTTTTTT. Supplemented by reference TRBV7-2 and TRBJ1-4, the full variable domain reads GAGVSQSPSNKVTEKGKDVELRCDPISGHTALYWYRQSLGQGLEFLIYFQGNSAPDKSGLPSDRFSAERTGGSVSTLTIQRTQQEDSAVYLCASSPGVFNEKLFFGSGTQLSVL.